Below, one T cell receptor beta chain is given with its context. The entry originates in a study of blood T cell repertoires in COVID-19. Study-level information: COVID-19 samples, acute and convalescent, were from the United States, Italy and Spain. T cells, B-cell-depleted T cells, or PBMCs supplied cDNA or gDNA.

After removal of 3 bases from V and 7 bases from J, the junction contained 8 bases not matched to a gene. CDR1 is GTSNPN and CDR2 is SVGIG in the germline V gene (reference sequence). The CDR3 runs to 14 residues. Original processing notes: From reference gene primer amplification, estimates of nucleated cell counts were derived. This table comes from immunoSEQ multiplex PCR, and its TCRdb copy is limited to in-frame clones, with some not included. V, J and clone size derive from that table, while D and trimming were established from the DNA sequence. This table has 200,000 to 250,000 clones, roughly 75% appearing once.

The TCR comes from an older woman with acute or convalescent COVID-19. The sample taken for sequencing was peripheral blood. V gene TRBV30 combines with J gene TRBJ1-4, with 7 bases aligning to TRBD1. The CDR3 DNA sequence: TGTGCCTGGAGGATGACAGGGATTCGTGAAAAACTGTTTTTT. Its translation: CAWRMTGIREKLFF.